The following is a T cell receptor (beta chain) sequence with its context. The source of the sample is a study of blood T cell repertoires in COVID-19. The length of the CDR3 is 12 residues. The V and J ends lost 5 bases and 6 bases, in that order; junction bases with no gene match: 0. CDR1 ENHRY and CDR2 SYGVKD come from the germline V gene. Authors' analysis steps: The assay estimated nucleated cells by amplifying reference gene primers. The protocol was immunoSEQ multiplex PCR, while the TCRdb copy is restricted to in-frame clones and leaves out a portion. That table gives V, J and clone size, and the DNA gave D and trimming. In the table there are around 260,000 clones, roughly 90% of which are singletons.

The clonotype comes from a middle-aged woman who had recovered from COVID-19. Sequenced: peripheral blood. The rearrangement joins TRBV10-3 to TRBJ2-2, with TRBD1 identical over 7 bases. CDR3 residues: CAISQGAGELFF. The CDR3 nucleotides read TGTGCCATCAGTCAGGGGGCCGGGGAGCTGTTTTTT.